This T cell receptor (beta chain) was retrieved from a study of blood T cell repertoires in COVID-19. Across the study: T cells, B-cell-depleted T cells, or PBMCs provided the cDNA or gDNA that served as material.

Germline V gene lookup returns CDR1 SGHRS and CDR2 YFSETQ. V shed 4 bases and J 2 bases; nucleotides not matched to a gene: 6. This CDR3 has 14 amino acids. Under the authors' procedure: For nucleated cells, counts were estimated from reference gene primer amplification. Profiled with immunoSEQ multiplex PCR; TCRdb holds only in-frame clones, not every one. V, J and clone size were drawn from that table, and D and trimming were deduced from the DNA. The sample consists of 34,000 or so clones, around 90% of them appearing once. This sequence originates from a man aged 50 to 60 with active or convalescent COVID-19. This chain uses TRBV5-1 with TRBJ2-7; 7 bases fit TRBD1. Sequencing was performed on peripheral blood. Here the CDR3 reads CASSPRDRPYEQYF. Written as DNA, the CDR3 is TGCGCCAGCAGCCCCCGGGACAGACCCTACGAGCAGTACTTC. Using reference TRBV5-1 and TRBJ2-7 for the parts outside the CDR3, the full variable domain is KAGVTQTPRYLIKTRGQQVTLSCSPISGHRSVSWYQQTPGQGLQFLFEYFSETQRNKGNFPGRFSGRQFSNSRSEMNVSTLELGDSALYLCASSPRDRPYEQYFGPGTRLTVT.